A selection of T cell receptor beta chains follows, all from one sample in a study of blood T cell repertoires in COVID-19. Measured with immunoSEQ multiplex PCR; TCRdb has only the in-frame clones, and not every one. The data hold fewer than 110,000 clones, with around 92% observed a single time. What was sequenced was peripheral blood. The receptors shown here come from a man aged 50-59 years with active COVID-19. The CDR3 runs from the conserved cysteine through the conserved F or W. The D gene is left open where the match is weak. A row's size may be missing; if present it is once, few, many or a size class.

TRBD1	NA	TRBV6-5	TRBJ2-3	CASSYRGGAQYF	TGTGCCAGCAGCTACAGGGGCGGTGCGCAGTATTTT
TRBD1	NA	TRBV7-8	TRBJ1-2	CASRSGQGSGYTF	TGTGCCAGCAGATCGGGACAGGGGTCTGGCTACACCTTC
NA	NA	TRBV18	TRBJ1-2	CASSPSQGTGVYGYTF	TGTGCCAGCTCACCAAGCCAGGGCACAGGAGTATATGGCTACACCTTC
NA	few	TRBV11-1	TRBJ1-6	CASSLHRDSPLHF	TGTGCCAGCAGCCTTCACAGAGATTCACCCCTCCACTTT
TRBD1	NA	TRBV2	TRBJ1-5	CASSGTGLGNQPQHF	TGTGCCAGCAGTGGGACAGGGTTGGGCAATCAGCCCCAGCATTTT
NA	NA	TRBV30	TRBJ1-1	CAWGLRVSGTEAFF	TGTGCCTGGGGACTTAGAGTGTCCGGCACTGAAGCTTTCTTT
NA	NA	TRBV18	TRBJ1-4	CASSSGVRTDEKLFF	TGTGCCAGCTCATCGGGGGTTCGGACGGACGAAAAACTGTTTTTT
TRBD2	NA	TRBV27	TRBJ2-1	CASRAGVSSYNEQFF	TGTGCCAGTAGAGCGGGAGTGAGCTCCTACAATGAGCAGTTCTTC
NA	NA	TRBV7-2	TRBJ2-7	CASSWTAVSSYEQYF	TGTGCCAGCAGCTGGACAGCGGTAAGCTCCTACGAGCAGTACTTC
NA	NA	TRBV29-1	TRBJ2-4	CSVEWRGGNIQYF	TGCAGCGTTGAATGGCGGGGCGGGAACATTCAGTACTTC
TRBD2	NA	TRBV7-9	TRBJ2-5	CASSFSGSLSETQYF	TGTGCCAGCAGCTTCAGCGGGAGTTTGAGTGAGACCCAGTACTTC
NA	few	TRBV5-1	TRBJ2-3	CASSLQGRTDTQYF	TGCGCCAGCAGCCTACAGGGGAGGACAGATACGCAGTATTTT
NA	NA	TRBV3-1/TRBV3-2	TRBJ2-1	CASSHPPYRGAPRVYNEQFF	TGTGCCAGCAGCCACCCCCCTTATCGTGGCGCCCCGAGGGTTTACAATGAGCAGTTCTTC
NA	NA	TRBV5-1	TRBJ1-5	CASSLDRQGGQPQHF	TGCGCCAGCAGCTTGGACAGGCAAGGTGGTCAGCCCCAGCATTTT
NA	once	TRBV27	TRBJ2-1	CASSLSLVGEQFF	TGTGCCAGCAGTTTATCACTAGTCGGTGAGCAGTTCTTC
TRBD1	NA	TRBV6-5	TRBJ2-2	CASSRDRGTGELFF	TGTGCCAGCAGTCGGGACAGGGGCACCGGGGAGCTGTTTTTT
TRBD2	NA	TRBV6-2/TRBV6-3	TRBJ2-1	CASSRLGLAEFNEQFF	TGTGCCAGCAGTCGACTGGGACTAGCGGAGTTTAATGAGCAGTTCTTC
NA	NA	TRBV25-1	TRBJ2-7	CASSEWGYSQEQYF	TGTGCCAGCAGTGAATGGGGCTACTCCCAGGAGCAGTACTTC
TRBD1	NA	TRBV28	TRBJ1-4	CASSKTGFVTNEKLFF	TGTGCCAGCAGCAAGACAGGGTTCGTAACTAATGAAAAACTGTTTTTT
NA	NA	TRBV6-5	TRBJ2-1	CASKPGHPGEQFF	TGTGCCAGCAAGCCGGGACACCCGGGGGAGCAGTTCTTC
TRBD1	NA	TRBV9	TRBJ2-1	CASRGTGVGEQFF	TGTGCCAGCAGAGGGACAGGGGTAGGTGAGCAGTTCTTC
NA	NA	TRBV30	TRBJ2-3	CALDKTSTDTQYF	TGTGCCTTGGACAAGACGAGCACAGATACGCAGTATTTT
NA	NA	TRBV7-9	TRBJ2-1	CASSKPARWREGNNEQFF	TGTGCCAGCAGCAAACCCGCACGGTGGCGGGAAGGGAACAATGAGCAGTTCTTC
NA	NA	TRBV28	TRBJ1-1	CASSPNRRGTEAFF	TGTGCCAGCAGTCCTAATCGGAGGGGCACTGAAGCTTTCTTT
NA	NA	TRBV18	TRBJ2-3	CASSHSYSTDTQYF	TGTGCCAGCTCACATAGTTATAGCACAGATACGCAGTATTTT
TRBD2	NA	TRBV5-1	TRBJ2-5	CASTLGGAEKETQYF	TGCGCCAGCACCCTGGGAGGGGCTGAGAAAGAGACCCAGTACTTC
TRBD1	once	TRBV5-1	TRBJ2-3	CASSLHPGTGTDTQYF	TGCGCCAGCAGCTTGCATCCTGGGACAGGCACAGATACGCAGTATTTT
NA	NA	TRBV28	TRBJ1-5	CASSPQAGGGQPQHF	TGTGCCAGCAGTCCGCAGGCTGGGGGGGGTCAGCCCCAGCATTTT
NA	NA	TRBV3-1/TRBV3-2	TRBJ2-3	CASSQGFTTVRTDTQYF	TGTGCCAGCAGCCAAGGATTTACGACAGTCCGCACAGATACGCAGTATTTT
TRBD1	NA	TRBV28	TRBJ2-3	CASSPQGGTDTQYF	TGTGCCAGCAGCCCCCAGGGGGGCACAGATACGCAGTATTTT
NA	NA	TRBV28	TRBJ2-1	CASSLVRGSYNEQFF	TGTGCCAGCAGCCTGGTACGGGGCTCCTACAATGAGCAGTTCTTC
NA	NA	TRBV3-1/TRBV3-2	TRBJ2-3	CASSQWPDLNPDTQYF	TGTGCCAGCAGCCAATGGCCTGACTTAAATCCAGATACGCAGTATTTT
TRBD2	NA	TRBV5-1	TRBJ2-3	CASSGAGGNTDTQYF	TGCGCCAGCAGTGGAGCGGGAGGGAACACAGATACGCAGTATTTT
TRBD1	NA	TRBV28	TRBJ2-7	CASSSGGIIYEQYF	TGTGCCAGCAGTTCAGGGGGAATCATCTACGAGCAGTACTTC
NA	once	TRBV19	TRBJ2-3	CASREGASNYDTQYF	TGTGCCAGTAGGGAAGGGGCGTCCAATTATGATACGCAGTATTTT
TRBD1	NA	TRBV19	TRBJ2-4	CASSIVRGLKNIQYF	TGTGCCAGTAGTATAGTAAGGGGGCTGAAGAACATTCAGTACTTC
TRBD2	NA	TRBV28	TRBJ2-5	CASSLLTSGRKTQYF	TGTGCCAGCAGTTTACTAACTAGCGGGAGAAAGACCCAGTACTTC
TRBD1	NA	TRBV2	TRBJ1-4	CASSEGTAKNEKLFF	TGTGCCAGCAGTGAGGGGACAGCAAAGAATGAAAAACTGTTTTTT
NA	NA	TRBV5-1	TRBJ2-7	CASSSPGRGTYEQYF	TGCGCCAGCAGCTCTCCGGGAAGAGGTACCTACGAGCAGTACTTC
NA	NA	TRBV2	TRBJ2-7	CASSPLEGYEQYF	TGTGCCAGCAGTCCCCTGGAGGGATACGAGCAGTACTTC
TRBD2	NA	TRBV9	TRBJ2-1	CASSISGSSYNEQFF	TGTGCCAGCAGCATTAGCGGGAGCTCCTACAATGAGCAGTTCTTC